Listed here are 17 T cell receptor beta chains from one sample, sequenced in a study of blood T cell repertoires in COVID-19. Repertoires were generated with immunoSEQ multiplex PCR, while TCRdb's copy carries only in-frame clones and drops some. The sample includes about 160,000 clones, 89% seen only once; the top ten take around 2.9%. Source material: peripheral blood. These receptor sequences come from a man between 60 and 70 years old with acute or convalescent COVID-19.

J is TRBJ1-2 and V is TRBV7-9; D may be TRBD1 (6 bases). V gave up 2 bases and J gave up 4 bases, with 11 bases separating them. CDR1 is SEHNR, CDR2 FQNEAQ, per germline (reference sequence). This CDR3 region has 14 residues. The CDR3 bases are TGTGCCAGCAGCTTATCAGGGGCGGGCTATGGCTACACCTTC. It encodes CASSLSGAGYGYTF.

V gene TRBV3-1 (or the pseudogene TRBV3-2) combines with J gene TRBJ1-6; TRBD1 agrees at 8 bases. The CDR3 contains 15 residues. J lost 7 bases, V lost 1 base, and 3 bases had no gene match. CDR1 and CDR2 from the germline V gene are LGHDT and YNNKEL (reference sequence). CDR3: CASSQGGQVNSPLHF. The CDR3 region has the DNA TGTGCCAGCAGCCAAGGGGGACAGGTCAATTCACCCCTCCACTTT.

CDR3 nucleotides: TGCGCCAGCAGTACCTATTCGGGGGAAGGCTACACCTTC. Amino acids: CASSTYSGEGYTF. The rearrangement joins TRBV5-1 to TRBJ1-2, with TRBD1 as a possible D gene (5 bases). The V and J ends lost 5 bases and 8 bases respectively, with 16 bases between them. The V gene's germline CDR1 is SGHRS and CDR2 YFSETQ. CDR3 size: 13 residues.

V is TRBV9 and J is TRBJ2-1; 7 bases are shared with TRBD1. This CDR3 spans 15 amino acids. Unmatched junction bases numbered 7, after V lost 3 bases and J lost 4 bases. The germline V gene has CDR1 SGDLS and CDR2 YYNGEE. DNA for the CDR3: TGTGCCAGCAGCGCATACGTGGGACAGTACAATGAGCAGTTCTTC. Protein product: CASSAYVGQYNEQFF.

The rearrangement uses TRBV21-1 and TRBJ2-1; TRBD2, the table's D call, was not compared with the DNA. TRBV21-1 is marked as a pseudogene. This CDR3 is built from 16 residues. The CDR3 region has the DNA TGTGCCAGCAGCAAGATGGAGGCGCCCCCTGACAATGAGCAGTTCTTC. Translating it yields CASSKMEAPPDNEQFF.

This clone came up a few times. J is TRBJ1-5 and V is TRBV15; D is possibly TRBD1 (5 bases). The ends were cut back, 0 bases at V and 3 bases at J, with 9 bases in the middle. This CDR3 has 15 residues. Germline loops: CDR1 LNHNV, CDR2 YYDKDF (reference sequence). In nucleotides, the CDR3 is TGTGCCACCAGCAGAGATAAGGGGTACAATCAGCCCCAGCATTTT. This encodes CATSRDKGYNQPQHF.

CDR3 protein: CASSLGGGAYEQYF. DNA of the CDR3: TGTGCCAGCAGCTTGGGCGGGGGGGCCTACGAGCAGTACTTC. The chain uses TRBV7-9 and TRBJ2-7, with TRBD2 identical over 9 bases. V trimming: 3 bases; J trimming: 2 bases; junction bases outside the gene matches: 2. This CDR3 has 14 amino acids. Per the germline V gene, CDR1 is SEHNR and CDR2 is FQNEAQ (reference sequence).

This clone was seen once. The V and J genes are TRBV2 and TRBJ1-3; the match to TRBD1 covers 8 bases. The V segment lost 4 bases and the J segment 0 bases; nucleotides outside the gene matches: 2. The CDR3 runs 15 residues. From germline, CDR1 is SNHLY and CDR2 FYNNEI. CDR3 amino acids: CASSATGGSGNTIYF. CDR3 in DNA: TGTGCCAGCAGTGCTACAGGGGGCTCTGGAAACACCATATATTTT.

This clone was counted a single time. This chain joins TRBV6-5 and TRBJ1-3; possible D gene TRBD1, 6 bases. The CDR3 extends over 15 amino acids. In germline, CDR1 is MNHEY, CDR2 SVGAGI. V was pared by 6 bases and J by 4 bases, with 16 bases between. The CDR3 DNA is TGTGCCAGCAGCCTTAGTACAGGGCCCGGAAACACCATATATTTT. It encodes CASSLSTGPGNTIYF.

This chain joins TRBV28 and TRBJ1-5, with unresolved D. Germline values: CDR1 MDHEN, CDR2 SYDVKM. Trimming cost V 5 bases and J 4 bases, with 9 bases left between them. The CDR3 runs 13 residues. The CDR3 nucleotides read TGTGCCAGCAGTCCTCCTGTAAATCAGCCCCAGCATTTT. This translates into CASSPPVNQPQHF.

V gene TRBV5-1 combines with J gene TRBJ2-5; 7 bases map to TRBD1. Unmatched junction bases numbered 7, after V lost 4 bases and J lost 1 base. Germline loops: CDR1 SGHRS, CDR2 YFSETQ. The CDR3 consists of 15 residues. CDR3 bases: TGCGCCAGCAGCCTTTCTACAGGGGTCCAAGAGACCCAGTACTTC. Its translation is CASSLSTGVQETQYF.

This chain joins TRBV18 and TRBJ1-5; 8 bases map to TRBD1. The junction had 6 bases not matched to a gene; V was cut back by 5 bases and J by 0 bases. The CDR3 covers 16 residues. Germline CDR1 and CDR2: KGHSH and LQKENI. CDR3 sequence (DNA): TGTGCCAGCTCAGGACAGGGCGGGAATAGCAATCAGCCCCAGCATTTT. Translated: CASSGQGGNSNQPQHF. Using reference TRBV18 and TRBJ1-5 for the parts outside the CDR3, the full variable domain is NAGVMQNPRHLVRRRGQEARLRCSPMKGHSHVYWYRQLPEEGLKFMVYLQKENIIDESGMPKERFSAEFPKEGPSILRIQQVVRGDSAAYFCASSGQGGNSNQPQHFGDGTRLSIL.

A few counts support this clone. The genes are TRBV4-1 and TRBJ1-2; 9 bases fit TRBD1. V lost 4 bases to trimming and J lost 4 bases; unmatched junction nucleotides: 7. Germline CDR1 reads MGHRA; CDR2 reads YSYEKL. The length of the CDR3 is 15 residues. CDR3 nucleotides: TGCGCCAGCAGCCCAGCCTCGACAGGGGGCTATGGCTACACCTTC. Its translation: CASSPASTGGYGYTF.

In this sample, this clone turned up once. The junction shows a germline mismatch at one end, possibly a read error. This rearrangement joins TRBV5-4 to TRBJ2-7; 7 nucleotides align to TRBD1. Germline V gene sequence: CDR1 SGHNT, CDR2 YYREEE (reference sequence). The length of the CDR3 is 14 residues. CDR3 DNA: TGTGCCAGCAGTTTGGACAGGAGCTCCTACGAGCAGTACTTC. Residues: CASSLDRSSYEQYF.

The J gene is TRBJ2-2, the V gene TRBV18, with 8 bases identical to TRBD1. CDR3 length: 16 amino acids. Germline V gives CDR1 KGHSH, CDR2 LQKENI. Losses at the gene ends were 3 bases for V and 4 bases for J; bases not matched to a gene: 7. CDR3 in DNA: TGTGCCAGCTCACCTCCAGGGGGCACGAGCACCGGGGAGCTGTTTTTT. This codes for CASSPPGGTSTGELFF.

This clone was recorded only once. The chain carries TRBV27 and TRBJ1-2; TRBD1 matches 10 bases. CDR1 is MNHEY, CDR2 SMNVEV, per germline (reference sequence). The length of the CDR3 is 17 residues. The J segment lost 2 bases and the V segment lost 7 bases, leaving 13 bases of the junction unmatched. The CDR3 here is CASTPRRDRGPNYGYTF. In DNA, the CDR3 is TGTGCCAGCACCCCAAGGCGCGACAGGGGGCCGAACTATGGCTACACCTTC.

The rearrangement uses TRBV5-1 and TRBJ2-2; D may be TRBD1 (6 bases). Per the germline V gene, CDR1 is SGHRS and CDR2 is YFSETQ. V lost 4 bases to trimming and J lost 1 base, with 11 bases between them. The CDR3 totals 15 residues. CDR3 bases: TGCGCCAGCAGCCCAGACAGGAGGAACACCGGGGAGCTGTTTTTT. As protein: CASSPDRRNTGELFF.